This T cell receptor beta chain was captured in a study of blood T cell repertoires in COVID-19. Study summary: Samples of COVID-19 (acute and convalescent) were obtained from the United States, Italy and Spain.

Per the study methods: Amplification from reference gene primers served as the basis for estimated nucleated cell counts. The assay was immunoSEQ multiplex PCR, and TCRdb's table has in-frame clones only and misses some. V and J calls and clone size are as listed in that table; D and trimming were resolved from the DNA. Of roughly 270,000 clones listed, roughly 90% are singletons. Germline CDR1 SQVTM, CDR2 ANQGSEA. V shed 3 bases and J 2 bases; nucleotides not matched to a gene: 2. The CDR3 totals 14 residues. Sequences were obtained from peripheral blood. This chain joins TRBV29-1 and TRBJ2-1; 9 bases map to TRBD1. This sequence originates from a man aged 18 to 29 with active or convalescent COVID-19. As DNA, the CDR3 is TGCAGCGTTGAGGGGGACAGGGCCTACAATGAGCAGTTCTTC. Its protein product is CSVEGDRAYNEQFF.